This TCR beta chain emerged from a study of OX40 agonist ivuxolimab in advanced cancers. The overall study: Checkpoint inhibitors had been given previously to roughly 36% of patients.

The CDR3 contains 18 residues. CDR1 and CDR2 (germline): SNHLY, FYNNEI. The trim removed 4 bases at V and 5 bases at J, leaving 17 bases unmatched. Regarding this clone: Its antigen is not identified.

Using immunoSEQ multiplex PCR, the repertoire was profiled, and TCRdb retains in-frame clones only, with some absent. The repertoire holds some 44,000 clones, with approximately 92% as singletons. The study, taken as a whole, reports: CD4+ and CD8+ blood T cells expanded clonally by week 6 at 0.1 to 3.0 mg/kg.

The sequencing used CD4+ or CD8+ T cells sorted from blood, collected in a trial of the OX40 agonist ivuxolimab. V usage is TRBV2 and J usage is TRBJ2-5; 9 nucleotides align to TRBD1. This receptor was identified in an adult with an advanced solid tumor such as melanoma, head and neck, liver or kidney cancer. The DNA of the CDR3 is TGTGCCAGCAGTGCTGTAGGCCCACTTACCGGGACAGGGGAGACCCAGTACTTC. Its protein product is CASSAVGPLTGTGETQYF.